This T cell receptor (beta chain) stems from a study of blood T cell repertoires in COVID-19. Study context: Sample material is recorded as cDNA or gDNA derived from T cells, B-cell-depleted T cells, or PBMCs.

Produced via immunoSEQ multiplex PCR; TCRdb's table is partial and in-frame only. Among about 360,000 clones listed, about 88% were seen once. In Seattle, patients joined the study during active infection and were tracked longitudinally. V shed 8 bases, J shed 7 bases, and the junction held 4 bases outside the gene matches. This CDR3 is 12 amino acids long. The chain recombines TRBV12-3 or TRBV12-4 with TRBJ2-2, with 7 bases that match TRBD1. This TCR came from a woman aged 55-70 years with COVID-19, enrolled during active disease. The sequenced material came from peripheral blood. For the CDR3, the DNA is TGTGCCAGCTATACAGGGGTCGGGGAGCTGTTTTTT. Its protein is CASYTGVGELFF.